A selection of T cell receptor beta chains follows, all from one sample in a study of shared clonotypes between healthy human individuals. Produced via immunoSEQ multiplex PCR; TCRdb's table is partial and in-frame only. The repertoire holds about 2.4 million clones, with under 95% as singletons. Sequencing was done on a sample of naive CD4+ T cells from PBMCs. The receptors originated from a man in his late teens or twenties in good health. Some clones in this sample may be carry-over from other donors' samples. Both conserved end residues are part of each CDR3. D genes are given only for firm matches. The listing skips clone size in some rows; elsewhere it reads once, few, many or a size class.

TRBV2	13	-	TRBD1	TRBJ1-4	CASNGQGNEKLFF	TGTGCCAGCAATGGACAGGGGAATGAAAAACTGTTTTTT
TRBV11-3	13	-	-	TRBJ2-3	CASSLGATDTQYF	TGTGCCAGCAGCTTAGGGGCTACAGATACGCAGTATTTT
TRBV5-1	15	-	-	TRBJ1-4	CASSLAATGGEKLFF	TGCGCCAGCAGCTTGGCGGCGACAGGAGGCGAAAAACTGTTTTTT
TRBV28	17	-	-	TRBJ2-1	CASSLLLSGGRDNEQFF	TGTGCCAGCAGTTTACTCCTCTCTGGGGGTAGGGACAATGAGCAGTTCTTC
TRBV2	13	-	-	TRBJ2-2	CASSKEGSGELFF	TGTGCCAGCAGCAAGGAGGGTTCCGGGGAGCTGTTTTTT
TRBV5-1	14	-	-	TRBJ1-4	CATRLGGVDEKLFF	TGCGCCACCCGGTTGGGGGGCGTTGATGAAAAACTGTTTTTT
TRBV7-9	12	-	-	TRBJ2-5	CASSSDSGTQYF	TGTGCCAGCAGCTCCGATTCGGGGACCCAGTACTTC
TRBV4-3	14	-	-	TRBJ1-1	CASSQDGMNTEAFF	TGCGCCAGCAGCCAAGATGGTATGAACACTGAAGCTTTCTTT
TRBV9	13	once	-	TRBJ1-5	CASSVVEDQPQHF	TGTGCCAGCAGCGTAGTTGAGGATCAGCCCCAGCATTTT
TRBV5-1	15	-	TRBD1	TRBJ2-5	CASSRRDRSQETQYF	TGCGCCAGCAGCCGCCGGGACAGATCTCAAGAGACCCAGTACTTC
TRBV30	11	-	-	TRBJ1-1	CAWSPSSEAFF	TGTGCCTGGAGTCCTTCATCTGAAGCTTTCTTT
TRBV11-2	14	-	TRBD1	TRBJ1-2	CASSPRTGVYGYTF	TGTGCCAGCAGCCCCCGGACAGGGGTATATGGCTACACCTTC
TRBV6-5	13	-	-	TRBJ2-4	CASRDREGNIQYF	TGTGCCAGCAGGGACAGGGAGGGAAACATTCAGTACTTC
TRBV6-1	15	-	-	TRBJ1-3	CASSVRVQAGNTIYF	TGTGCCAGCAGTGTGCGGGTCCAAGCTGGAAACACCATATATTTT
TRBV7-3	14	-	-	TRBJ1-1	CASSLSQGSAEAFF	TGTGCCAGCAGCTTATCCCAGGGTTCGGCTGAAGCTTTCTTT
TRBV7-9	13	-	TRBD1	TRBJ2-2	CASSKTGSGELFF	TGTGCCAGCAGCAAGACAGGGTCCGGGGAGCTGTTTTTT
TRBV10-3	13	-	TRBD1	TRBJ2-5	CAYGQGLGETQYF	TGTGCCTACGGACAGGGCTTGGGGGAGACCCAGTACTTC
TRBV5-1	14	-	-	TRBJ1-4	CASSLGIGYEKLFF	TGCGCCAGCAGCTTGGGGATAGGTTATGAAAAACTGTTTTTT
TRBV29-1	11	once	-	TRBJ1-1	CSVAISTEAFF	TGCAGCGTCGCCATAAGCACTGAAGCTTTCTTT
TRBV12-5	11	-	-	TRBJ2-5	CASGDQETQYF	TGTGCTAGTGGGGATCAAGAGACCCAGTACTTC
TRBV7-2	14	-	TRBD1	TRBJ2-1	CASSLRGQVNEQFF	TGTGCCAGCAGCTTAAGGGGACAGGTAAATGAGCAGTTCTTC
TRBV28	10	-	-	TRBJ1-3	CAAGGNTIYF	TGTGCTGCGGGGGGAAACACCATATATTTT
TRBV4-2	16	-	-	TRBJ2-7	CASSQDTRQIPYEQYF	TGTGCCAGCAGCCAAGACACCAGACAGATTCCCTACGAGCAGTACTTC
TRBV4-3	16	-	TRBD2	TRBJ2-3	CASRKLAGVSTDTQYF	TGCGCCAGCAGGAAGCTAGCGGGAGTTAGCACAGATACGCAGTATTTT
TRBV7-9	19	-	TRBD2	TRBJ2-2	CASSTRTSGRAWYTGELFF	TGTGCCAGCAGCACCCGGACTAGCGGGAGGGCCTGGTACACCGGGGAGCTGTTTTTT
TRBV7-2	14	-	TRBD1	TRBJ2-5	CASSLNRGEETQYF	TGTGCCAGCAGCTTAAACAGGGGAGAAGAGACCCAGTACTTC
TRBV14	17	-	-	TRBJ2-7	CASSQTGPGLRTYEQYF	TGTGCCAGCAGCCAGACGGGACCGGGACTGAGAACCTACGAGCAGTACTTC
TRBV28	15	once	TRBD1	TRBJ1-1	CASSRIPGQGTEAFF	TGTGCCAGCAGCCGAATTCCGGGACAGGGCACTGAAGCTTTCTTT
TRBV4-2	14	-	TRBD2	TRBJ2-7	CASSQVAGGGEQYF	TGTGCCAGCAGCCAAGTAGCGGGAGGGGGCGAGCAGTACTTC
TRBV28	16	-	-	TRBJ2-3	CASSLAVLAPLGGQYF	TGTGCCAGCAGTTTAGCGGTGTTAGCTCCTCTGGGGGGGCAGTATTTT
TRBV6-5	14	-	-	TRBJ1-2	CASSYEGYGYGYTF	TGTGCCAGCAGTTACGAAGGGTACGGCTATGGCTACACCTTC
TRBV7-9	13	-	-	TRBJ1-2	CASSLLQNYGYTF	TGTGCCAGCAGCTTACTACAGAACTATGGCTACACCTTC
TRBV6-5	13	-	-	TRBJ1-2	CASSYGANYGYTF	TGTGCCAGCAGTTACGGTGCCAACTATGGCTACACCTTC
TRBV4-2	18	-	TRBD2	TRBJ2-3	CASSQAIRTSGNTDTQYF	TGTGCCAGCAGCCAAGCTATACGGACTAGCGGGAACACAGATACGCAGTATTTT
TRBV13	19	once	TRBD1	TRBJ1-1	CASSLDRDRGLLLNTEAFF	TGTGCCAGCAGCTTAGACCGGGACAGGGGACTATTACTGAACACTGAAGCTTTCTTT
TRBV25-1	11	-	-	TRBJ2-2	CARNNTGELFF	TGTGCCAGAAATAATACCGGGGAGCTGTTTTTT
TRBV25-1	11	-	-	TRBJ2-1	CASRTGNEQFF	TGTGCCAGCAGAACAGGGAATGAGCAGTTCTTC
TRBV6-6	14	-	TRBD2	TRBJ2-2	CASSRLAPGGELFF	TGTGCCAGCAGTAGACTAGCGCCGGGGGGGGAGCTGTTTTTT
TRBV2	16	-	-	TRBJ1-1	CASSPMEGIRNTEAFF	TGTGCCAGCAGCCCGATGGAGGGGATACGGAACACTGAAGCTTTCTTT
TRBV6-5	15	-	-	TRBJ2-1	CASTTSPGSYNEQFF	TGTGCCAGCACCACTAGTCCCGGGTCCTACAATGAGCAGTTCTTC